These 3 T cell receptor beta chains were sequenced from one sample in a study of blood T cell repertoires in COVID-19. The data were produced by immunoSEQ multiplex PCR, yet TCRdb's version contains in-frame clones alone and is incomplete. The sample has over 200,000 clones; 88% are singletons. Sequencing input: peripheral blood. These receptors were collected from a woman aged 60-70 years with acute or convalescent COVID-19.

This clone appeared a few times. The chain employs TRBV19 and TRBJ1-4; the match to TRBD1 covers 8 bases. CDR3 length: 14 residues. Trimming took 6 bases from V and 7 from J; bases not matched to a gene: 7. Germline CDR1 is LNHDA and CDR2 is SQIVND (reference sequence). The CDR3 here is CASRHRGSGEKLFF. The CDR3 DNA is TGTGCCAGTAGGCACAGGGGGTCAGGTGAAAAACTGTTTTTT.

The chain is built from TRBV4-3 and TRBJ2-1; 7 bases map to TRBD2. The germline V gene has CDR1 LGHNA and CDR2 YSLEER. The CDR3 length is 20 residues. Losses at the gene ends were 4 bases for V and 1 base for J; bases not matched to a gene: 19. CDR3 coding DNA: TGCGCCAGCAGCCCCCCCGCAGCGTGGGGCGGGAGCATTTCCTACAATGAGCAGTTCTTC. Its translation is CASSPPAAWGGSISYNEQFF.

The CDR3: CASSPDRSIRRTDTQYF. CDR3 bases: TGTGCCAGCTCACCGGACAGGTCGATACGGCGCACAGATACGCAGTATTTT. The rearrangement joins TRBV18 to TRBJ2-3; 7 bases match TRBD1. V lost 3 bases, J lost 1 base, and 10 bases stayed unmatched. Germline V lookup: CDR1 KGHSH, CDR2 LQKENI. The CDR3 loop spans 17 amino acids.